The present entry profiles one T cell receptor (beta chain) with its context. Distinct nucleotide sequences in the sample also encode this CDR3. The record originates from a study of blood T cell repertoires in COVID-19. Whole-study context: Specimens from acute and convalescent COVID-19 originated in the United States, Italy and Spain.

The table came from immunoSEQ multiplex PCR; TCRdb's copy has only in-frame clones and leaves some out. The data contain fewer than 500,000 clones, roughly 90% of them singletons. The V end lost 4 bases, the J end lost 5 bases, and 9 bases lay between the germline ends. CDR3 length equals 12 residues. Germline CDR1 and CDR2: SGHRS and YFSETQ. The sample was PBMCs or T cells enriched from blood (not recorded which). This clonotype was obtained from a woman in her 30s with acute COVID-19. The V call is TRBV5-1, the J call TRBJ2-5; tentatively, D is TRBD2 (5 bases). The CDR3 sequence is CASSPGGETQYF. The DNA for the CDR3 is TGCGCCAGCAGCCCCGGAGGCGAGACCCAGTACTTC. Supplemented by reference TRBV5-1 and TRBJ2-5, the full variable domain reads KAGVTQTPRYLIKTRGQQVTLSCSPISGHRSVSWYQQTPGQGLQFLFEYFSETQRNKGNFPGRFSGRQFSNSRSEMNVSTLELGDSALYLCASSPGGETQYFGPGTRLLVL.